The T cell receptor (beta chain) described here comes from a study of regulatory T cells in long-lasting Graves disease. General observations from the study: Persistent disease samples used TRBV28, TRBJ1-2 and TRBJ2-5 preferentially.

As for this clonotype: Its antigen remains unidentified.

J lost 6 bases, V lost 1 base, and 7 bases had no gene match. CDR3 length: 16 residues. Germline assignment: CDR1 LNHNV and CDR2 YYDKDF (reference sequence). Time point defined: newly diagnosed GD, antithyroid drugs for less than 3 months. With RNA extracted from PBMCs as input, the TCR library was made. Arm-PCR with iRepertoire HTBI primers amplified the CDR3 regions for these TCR beta libraries. From the multiplex PCR reads, TCRdb called clonotypes with MiXCR, one entry per CDR3 protein. This sample has 300,000 to 400,000 distinct CDR3 sequences; over 15% occur once, and the top ten carry 30%. The same sample was also studied in work on T cells in Graves' hyperthyroidism and ophthalmopathy. Per that paper: Newly diagnosed hyperthyroidism patients aged 18 to 65 years had disease lasting under 2 months. HTBI primers drove first-round RT-PCR of the TCR CDR3.

The clonotype originates from a man in his forties with Graves disease. The rearrangement uses TRBV15 and TRBJ2-1, with 9 bases fitting TRBD2. The sequences come from peripheral blood mononuclear cells (PBMCs), collected at new diagnosis, from a patient treated with antithyroid drugs. CDR3 amino acids: CATSRVKRGVGNEQFF. The CDR3 DNA sequence: TGTGCCACCAGCAGAGTAAAGCGGGGGGTTGGCAATGAGCAGTTCTTC. Drawing the rest from reference TRBV15 and TRBJ2-1, the complete variable domain is DAMVIQNPRYQVTQFGKPVTLSCSQTLNHNVMYWYQQKSSQAPKLLFHYYDKDFNNEADTPDNFQSRRPNTSFCFLDIRSPGLGDTAMYLCATSRVKRGVGNEQFFGPGTRLTVL.